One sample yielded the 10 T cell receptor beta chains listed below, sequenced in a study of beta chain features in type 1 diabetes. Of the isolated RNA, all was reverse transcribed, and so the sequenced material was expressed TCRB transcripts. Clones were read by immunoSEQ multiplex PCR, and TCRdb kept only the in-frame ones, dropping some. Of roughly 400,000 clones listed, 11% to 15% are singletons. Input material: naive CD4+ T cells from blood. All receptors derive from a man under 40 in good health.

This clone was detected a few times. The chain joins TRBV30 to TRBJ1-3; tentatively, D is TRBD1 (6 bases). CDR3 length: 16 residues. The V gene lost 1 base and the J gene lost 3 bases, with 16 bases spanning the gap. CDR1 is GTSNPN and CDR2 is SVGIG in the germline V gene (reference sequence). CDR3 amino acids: CAWSELYPGDGNTIYF. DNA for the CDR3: TGTGCCTGGAGTGAGCTATACCCAGGGGATGGAAACACCATATATTTT.

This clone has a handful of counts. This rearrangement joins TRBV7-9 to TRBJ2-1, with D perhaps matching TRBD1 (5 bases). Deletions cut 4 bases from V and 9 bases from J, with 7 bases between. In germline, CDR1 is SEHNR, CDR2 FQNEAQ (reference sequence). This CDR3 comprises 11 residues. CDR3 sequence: CASSSRGEQFF. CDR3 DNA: TGTGCCAGCAGCTCAAGGGGTGAGCAGTTCTTC. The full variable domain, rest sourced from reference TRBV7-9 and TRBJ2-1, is DTGVSQNPRHKITKRGQNVTFRCDPISEHNRLYWYRQTLGQGPEFLTYFQNEAQLEKSRLLSDRFSAERPKGSFSTLEIQRTEQGDSAMYLCASSSRGEQFFGPGTRLTVL.

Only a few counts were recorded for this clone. The CDR3 sequence is CASSPRTGTSYEQYF. CDR3 sequence (DNA): TGTGCCAGCAGCCCTAGGACAGGTACCTCCTACGAGCAGTACTTC. The chain is built from TRBV5-8 and TRBJ2-7, with 7 nucleotides matching TRBD1. Trimming cost V 4 bases and J 0 bases; bases outside gene matches: 7. The CDR3 extends over 15 amino acids. In germline, CDR1 is SGHTS, CDR2 YDEGEE.

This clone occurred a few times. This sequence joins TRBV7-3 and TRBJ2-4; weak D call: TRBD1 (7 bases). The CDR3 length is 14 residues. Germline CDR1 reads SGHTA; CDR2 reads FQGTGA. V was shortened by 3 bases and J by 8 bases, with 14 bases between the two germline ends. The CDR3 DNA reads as TGTGCCAGCAGCTTGGCGGGACAGAAGGACATTCAGTACTTC. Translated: CASSLAGQKDIQYF.

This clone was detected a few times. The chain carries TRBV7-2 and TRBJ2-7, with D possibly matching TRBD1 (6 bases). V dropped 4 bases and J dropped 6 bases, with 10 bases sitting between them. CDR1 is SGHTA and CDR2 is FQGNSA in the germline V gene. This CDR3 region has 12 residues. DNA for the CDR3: TGTGCCAGCAGCTCACAGGGTGGCGAGCAGTACTTC. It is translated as CASSSQGGEQYF.

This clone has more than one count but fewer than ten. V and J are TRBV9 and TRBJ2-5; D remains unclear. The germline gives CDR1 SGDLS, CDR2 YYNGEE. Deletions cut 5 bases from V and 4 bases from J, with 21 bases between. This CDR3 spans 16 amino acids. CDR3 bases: TGTGCCAGCAGTCGAAAGGACGTGGGAAGTGGAGAGACCCAGTACTTC. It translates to CASSRKDVGSGETQYF.

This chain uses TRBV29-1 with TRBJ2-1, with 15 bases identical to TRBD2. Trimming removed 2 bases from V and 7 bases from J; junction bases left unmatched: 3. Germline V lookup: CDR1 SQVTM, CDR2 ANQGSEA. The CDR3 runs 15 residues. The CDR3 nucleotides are TGCAGCGTTGAAAAGGGACTAGCGGGAGGAAATGAGCAGTTCTTC. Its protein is CSVEKGLAGGNEQFF.

The CDR3 spells CASSQDTGTSYEQYV. The CDR3 bases are TGCGCCAGCAGCCAAGATACGGGGACCTCTTACGAGCAGTACGTC. This chain connects TRBV4-1 to TRBJ2-7; D might be TRBD1 or TRBD2, each matching 5 bases. V was cut by 0 bases and J by 4 bases, with 13 bases left in between. The CDR3 sequence is 15 residues long. Germline V gives CDR1 MGHRA, CDR2 YSYEKL.

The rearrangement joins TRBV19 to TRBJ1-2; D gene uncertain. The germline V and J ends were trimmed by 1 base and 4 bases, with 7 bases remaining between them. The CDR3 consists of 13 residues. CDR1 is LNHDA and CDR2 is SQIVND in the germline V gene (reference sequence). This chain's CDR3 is CASSIGGTYGYTF. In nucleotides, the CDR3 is TGTGCCAGTAGTATAGGCGGCACCTATGGCTACACCTTC. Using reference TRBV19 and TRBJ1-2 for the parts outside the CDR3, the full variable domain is DGGITQSPKYLFRKEGQNVTLSCEQNLNHDAMYWYRQDPGQGLRLIYYSQIVNDFQKGDIAEGYSVSREKKESFPLTVTSAQKNPTAFYLCASSIGGTYGYTFGSGTRLTVV.

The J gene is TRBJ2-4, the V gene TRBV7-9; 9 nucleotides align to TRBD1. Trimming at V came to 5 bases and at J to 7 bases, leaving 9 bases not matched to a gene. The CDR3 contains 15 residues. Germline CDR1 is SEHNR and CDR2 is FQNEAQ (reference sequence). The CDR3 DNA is TGTGCCAGCAGCGGATACCGGGACAGGGATAACATTCAGTACTTC. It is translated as CASSGYRDRDNIQYF.